A single sample is the source of the 24 T cell receptor beta chains below, sequenced in a study of shared clonotypes between healthy human individuals. This table comes from immunoSEQ multiplex PCR, and its TCRdb copy is limited to in-frame clones, with some not included. Of approximately 2,000,000 clones in the sample, about 90% were seen once. Sequencing was performed on naive CD4+ T cells from PBMCs. Stated subset: CD45RA+ positively selected. The receptors here all came from a man aged 18 to 29 in good health. Some clones in this sample may be carry-over from other donors' samples.

The gene calls are TRBV7-2 and TRBJ1-5, with D perhaps TRBD1 (6 bases). Germline CDR1 SGHTA, CDR2 FQGNSA. The ends were cut back, 4 bases at V and 5 bases at J, with 15 bases in the middle. The CDR3 runs 15 residues. In DNA form, the CDR3 reads TGTGCCAGCAGCTGGGGGCAGGGCTGGGATCAGCCCCAGCATTTT. Amino acids: CASSWGQGWDQPQHF.

The chain employs TRBV10-3 and TRBJ2-2, with TRBD2 matching 13 bases. The V gene's germline CDR1 is ENHRY and CDR2 SYGVKD. There are 17 residues in the CDR3. V dropped 5 bases and J dropped 3; count of bases not matched to a gene: 6. CDR3 bases: TGTGCCATCAGTTTAGGACTAGCGGGGGCGGACACCGGGGAGCTGTTTTTT. As protein: CAISLGLAGADTGELFF.

This clone is a singleton in its sample. Within the sample, other DNA sequences also encode this same CDR3. The chain has TRBV5-1 and TRBJ2-5; 8 nucleotides agree with TRBD1. The CDR3 runs 14 residues. CDR1 and CDR2 (germline): SGHRS, YFSETQ. V lost 4 bases, J lost 1 base, and 3 bases stayed unmatched. The CDR3 spells CASSPDRGQETQYF. The CDR3 nucleotides read TGCGCCAGCAGCCCCGACAGGGGCCAAGAGACCCAGTACTTC.

V gene TRBV19 combines with J gene TRBJ2-1, with D tentatively TRBD2 (6 bases). The V and J ends lost 3 bases and 9 bases respectively, with 24 bases between them. The CDR3 is 17 amino acids. CDR1 is LNHDA, CDR2 SQIVND, per germline (reference sequence). The CDR3 DNA sequence: TGTGCCAGTAGTATGGACCTCCCCCAGACTAGTCATAGTGAGCAGTTCTTC. Its translation: CASSMDLPQTSHSEQFF.

The rearrangement links TRBV5-1 to TRBJ2-7; unclear D gene. The CDR3 has 13 residues. V was trimmed by 4 bases and J by 0 bases, leaving 8 bases between them. CDR1 is SGHRS and CDR2 is YFSETQ in the germline V gene. The CDR3: CASSQTPSYEQYF. The DNA of the CDR3 is TGCGCCAGCAGCCAGACACCCTCCTACGAGCAGTACTTC.

A word on this clone: This same CDR3 is encoded by further DNA sequences in the sample. V gene TRBV2 combines with J gene TRBJ2-2; D is uncertain. In germline, CDR1 is SNHLY, CDR2 FYNNEI. CDR3 length: 13 residues. The germline V and J ends were trimmed by 1 base and 2 bases, with 2 bases remaining between them. Here the CDR3 reads CASSEGNTGELFF. In DNA, the CDR3 is TGTGCCAGCAGTGAAGGAAACACCGGGGAGCTGTTTTTT.

The V call is TRBV27, the J call TRBJ2-7; D unresolved. Per germline, CDR1 MNHEY and CDR2 SMNVEV (reference sequence). The CDR3 totals 12 residues. The germline V and J ends were trimmed by 5 bases and 2 bases, with 7 bases remaining between them. CDR3: CASSPHTYEQYF. In nucleotides, the CDR3 is TGTGCCAGCAGTCCACATACCTACGAGCAGTACTTC.

V usage is TRBV7-9 and J usage is TRBJ2-7; perhaps TRBD1 as D (5 bases). The CDR3 is 14 residues long. Per germline, CDR1 SEHNR and CDR2 FQNEAQ (reference sequence). Trimming stripped 4 bases from V and 2 bases from J, with 12 bases between. CDR3 coding DNA: TGTGCCAGCAGCTCATCGGACAAGACCTACGAGCAGTACTTC. Translating it yields CASSSSDKTYEQYF.

V is TRBV4-1 and J is TRBJ2-7; TRBD1 matches 8 bases. V shed 0 bases, J shed 3 bases, and the junction held 13 bases outside the gene matches. Germline V gene data show CDR1 as MGHRA and CDR2 as YSYEKL. The CDR3 has 18 residues. CDR3 sequence: CASSQDPSRTGSNYEQYF. In DNA, the CDR3 is TGCGCCAGCAGCCAAGATCCTTCGAGGACAGGGTCAAACTACGAGCAGTACTTC.

The chain has TRBV5-6 and TRBJ1-1, with TRBD1 matching 9 bases. The germline V gene encodes CDR1 SGHDT and CDR2 YYEEEE. The CDR3 has 16 amino acids. V trimming: 4 bases; J trimming: 1 base; junction bases outside the gene matches: 8. Here the CDR3 reads CASSPGTGTPNTEAFF. The CDR3 region has the DNA TGTGCCAGCAGCCCAGGGACAGGGACTCCGAACACTGAAGCTTTCTTT.

The chain links TRBV5-6 to TRBJ2-1, with D maybe TRBD2 (5 bases). Looked up from germline, CDR1 is SGHDT and CDR2 is YYEEEE. The CDR3 is made up of 15 amino acids. The V and J ends lost 4 bases and 2 bases respectively, with 13 bases between them. Here the CDR3 DNA reads TGTGCCAGCAGCCCCCCCAGCGGTACCTACAATGAGCAGTTCTTC. Protein: CASSPPSGTYNEQFF.

In this sample, this clone turned up a few times. This chain links TRBV4-2 with TRBJ2-6, with 11 bases lining up with TRBD2. The CDR3 runs to 20 residues. V was clipped by 4 bases and J by 4 bases; unmatched bases: 15. Looked up from germline, CDR1 is LGHNA and CDR2 is YNFKEQ. This CDR3 reads CASSLLFVLAGVSGANVLTF. The CDR3 DNA follows: TGTGCCAGCAGCCTTTTGTTCGTACTAGCGGGAGTATCCGGGGCCAACGTCCTGACTTTC.

The chain joins TRBV14 to TRBJ2-1; 7 positions agree with TRBD1. With V trimmed by 3 bases and J by 9 bases, 2 bases remained unmatched. Per germline, CDR1 SGHDN and CDR2 FVKESK. The length of the CDR3 is 12 residues. The CDR3 DNA is TGTGCCAGCAGCCAGACAGGGCTTGAGCAGTTCTTC. It encodes CASSQTGLEQFF.

The table lists this clone with a count of one. The rearrangement uses TRBV5-1 and TRBJ2-5, with a possible D match to TRBD1 (6 bases). Germline CDR1 reads SGHRS; CDR2 reads YFSETQ. V was shortened by 4 bases and J by 9 bases, with 25 bases between the two germline ends. The CDR3 totals 16 residues. The CDR3 reads CASSPTRGTGWGPQYF. In DNA, the CDR3 is TGCGCCAGCAGCCCCACCAGGGGTACGGGCTGGGGGCCCCAGTACTTC.

The chain has TRBV6-1 and TRBJ1-5; 7 bases line up with TRBD1. The V segment lost 2 bases and the J segment 7 bases; nucleotides outside the gene matches: 11. Germline values: CDR1 MNHNS, CDR2 SASEGT. The CDR3 runs 16 residues. Here the CDR3 DNA reads TGTGCCAGCAGTGAACCCCACAGGGGAGGCGCCCAGCCCCAGCATTTT. Protein sequence: CASSEPHRGGAQPQHF.

V and J are TRBV15 and TRBJ2-3, with 10 bases that match TRBD2. CDR3 length equals 17 residues. The germline V gene has CDR1 LNHNV and CDR2 YYDKDF (reference sequence). The V gene end was trimmed by 1 base and the J gene end by 3 bases; junction bases not matched to a gene: 7. The CDR3 region has the DNA TGTGCCACCAGCAGAGGCGCACTAGCGGGACTTACAGATACGCAGTATTTT. It is translated as CATSRGALAGLTDTQYF.

The chain combines TRBV5-4 with TRBJ2-5; 12 bases are a match to TRBD2. The CDR3 consists of 15 residues. Germline V lookup: CDR1 SGHNT, CDR2 YYREEE (reference sequence). The V gene end was trimmed by 1 base and the J gene end by 5 bases; junction bases not matched to a gene: 3. The DNA of the CDR3 is TGTGCCAGCAGCTTGCCTACTAGCGGGAGGGAGACCCAGTACTTC. Residues: CASSLPTSGRETQYF.

The rearrangement joins TRBV30 to TRBJ2-6; 7 nucleotides align to TRBD1. The CDR3 spans 17 residues. In germline, CDR1 is GTSNPN, CDR2 SVGIG (reference sequence). The J segment lost 3 bases and the V segment lost 1 base, leaving 9 bases of the junction unmatched. CDR3 in amino acids: CAWSAPGTVSGANVLTF. The CDR3 DNA sequence: TGTGCCTGGAGTGCTCCCGGGACAGTAAGTGGGGCCAACGTCCTGACTTTC.

V usage is TRBV19 and J usage is TRBJ2-7, with TRBD1 as a possible D gene (7 bases). This CDR3 is 17 amino acids long. Germline V CDR1 and CDR2: LNHDA, SQIVND (reference sequence). Trimming shortened V by 3 bases and J by 1 base, and 19 bases separated the two germline ends. DNA for the CDR3: TGTGCCAGTAGTATCACCGGTCCAGGGGGACTTTCCTACGAGCAGTACTTC. Encoded protein: CASSITGPGGLSYEQYF.

With respect to this clone: It is unclear where the CDR3 begins or ends on the DNA, so no DNA is shown, and the CDR3 is as TCRdb lists it. This chain links TRBV21-1 with TRBJ1-1; the D segment call TRBD1 is taken from the table without a DNA check. TRBV21-1 is flagged as a pseudogene. A total of 18 residues make up the CDR3, ends included. CDR3 in amino acids: CASSKVGQGIIMGTEAFF.

The chain carries TRBV5-1 and TRBJ2-7; possible D gene TRBD2, 6 bases. V was trimmed by 0 bases and J by 4 bases, leaving 11 bases between them. This CDR3 spans 14 amino acids. Germline CDR1 is SGHRS and CDR2 is YFSETQ. CDR3 residues: CASSLDSAGYEQYF. Here the CDR3 DNA reads TGCGCCAGCAGCTTGGATTCCGCGGGGTACGAGCAGTACTTC. The full variable domain, its missing parts supplied by reference TRBV5-1 and TRBJ2-7, is KAGVTQTPRYLIKTRGQQVTLSCSPISGHRSVSWYQQTPGQGLQFLFEYFSETQRNKGNFPGRFSGRQFSNSRSEMNVSTLELGDSALYLCASSLDSAGYEQYFGPGTRLTVT.

The chain recombines TRBV11-1 with TRBJ1-2; weak D call: TRBD1 (5 bases). Per the germline V gene, CDR1 is SGHAT and CDR2 is FQDESV (reference sequence). The ends were cut back, 5 bases at V and 4 bases at J, with 20 bases in the middle. The CDR3 is made up of 16 amino acids. CDR3 loop: CASSTTGLHEGYGYTF. CDR3 DNA: TGTGCCAGCAGCACCACAGGACTTCATGAGGGCTATGGCTACACCTTC.

V is TRBV18 and J is TRBJ1-1, with 8 positions matching TRBD1. Germline CDR1 and CDR2: KGHSH and LQKENI. This CDR3 spans 16 amino acids. The trim removed 4 bases at V and 1 base at J, leaving 8 bases unmatched. CDR3 residues: CASSHGQGGRNTEAFF. Here the CDR3 DNA reads TGTGCCAGCTCACACGGACAGGGAGGGAGGAACACTGAAGCTTTCTTT.

V and J are TRBV10-3 and TRBJ2-6, with D unresolved. Germline V lookup: CDR1 ENHRY, CDR2 SYGVKD. Between the trimmed V and J ends, which lost 8 bases and 1 base, there was a span of 6 bases. The CDR3 is 13 amino acids. Written as DNA, the CDR3 is TGTGCCATCTTTCGGTCTGGGGCCAACGTCCTGACTTTC. Its protein is CAIFRSGANVLTF.